This T cell receptor (beta chain) derives from a study of T cells in Graves' hyperthyroidism and ophthalmopathy. Study-wide background: Specimen type is peripheral blood, collected at initial diagnosis prior to any treatment.

Study-wide points: Stable hyperthyroidism was told apart from ophthalmopathy by a model built on 13 V-J features.

Per the germline V gene, CDR1 is ENHRY and CDR2 is SYGVKD. Deletions cut 6 bases from V and 0 bases from J, with 18 bases between. The CDR3 spans 17 residues. The source material, RNA transcripts, was used to amplify TCR beta CDR3 regions. The study used the HTBI primer set for a first-round RT-PCR of the TCR CDR3. MiXCR, run by TCRdb on the multiplex PCR reads, gives a single entry per CDR3 protein. The table has hundreds of thousands of distinct CDR3 sequences, 35% seen once; the top ten hold around 30%. Notes on this clonotype: Its specificity is not known.

Uncontrolled infection, other autoimmune disease, pregnancy or lactation led to exclusion. The rearrangement uses TRBV10-3 and TRBJ2-1; perhaps TRBD1 as D (5 bases). Input material: blood. The receptor's source is a woman aged 35 to 49 with Graves' hyperthyroidism. The CDR3 spells CAIRLSRGHRSYNEQFF. In DNA form, the CDR3 reads TGTGCCATCAGGTTGTCAAGGGGCCATCGCTCCTACAATGAGCAGTTCTTC.